This T cell receptor (beta chain) was documented in a study of cytomegalovirus exposure and HLA in healthy donors. Regarding the study as a whole: In a later analysis, CMV-associated beta chains were mostly HLA-associated, it appeared.

The PCR was carried out with 60 Vbeta primers and 13 Jbeta primers. The repertoire was sequenced with immunoSEQ multiplex PCR; TCRdb's copy has only in-frame clones and lacks some. Of some 200,000 clones in the sample, 60% to 85% are singletons; the top ten hold around 15%. Notes on this clone: The antigen remains undetermined.

The germline V gene has CDR1 LGHNT and CDR2 FRNRAP. Trimming removed 1 base from V and 7 bases from J; junction bases left unmatched: 8. The CDR3 is 17 amino acids. V gene TRBV12-5 combines with J gene TRBJ2-1; 12 bases align to TRBD2. This sequence was found in a man aged 40-49 years in good health and CMV-seronegative. Sequencing input: PBMCs. CDR3 nucleotide sequence: TGTGCTAGTGGTTTGGAAAGACTAGCGGGAGTGTATAATGAGCAGTTCTTC. Translation: CASGLERLAGVYNEQFF.